This TCR beta chain emerged from a study of blood T cell repertoires in COVID-19. This CDR3 region has 17 residues. J lost 8 bases, V lost 0 bases, and 11 bases had no gene match. Per the germline V gene, CDR1 is SGHRS and CDR2 is YFSETQ. Source study methods: Reference gene primer amplification yielded estimated nucleated cell counts. TCRdb keeps only in-frame clones here, not all; method: immunoSEQ multiplex PCR. That table gives V, J and clone size, and the DNA gave D and trimming. The sample includes about 280,000 clones, roughly 90% seen only once; the top ten take about 1.7%. Sequencing input: PBMCs or T cells enriched from blood (not recorded which). The receptor was derived from a young woman with acute COVID-19. The rearrangement links TRBV5-1 to TRBJ1-4; 9 nucleotides agree with TRBD1. Here the CDR3 reads CASSLDPLTGGEEKLFF. The CDR3 DNA sequence: TGCGCCAGCAGCTTGGATCCCCTAACAGGGGGCGAAGAAAAACTGTTTTTT.